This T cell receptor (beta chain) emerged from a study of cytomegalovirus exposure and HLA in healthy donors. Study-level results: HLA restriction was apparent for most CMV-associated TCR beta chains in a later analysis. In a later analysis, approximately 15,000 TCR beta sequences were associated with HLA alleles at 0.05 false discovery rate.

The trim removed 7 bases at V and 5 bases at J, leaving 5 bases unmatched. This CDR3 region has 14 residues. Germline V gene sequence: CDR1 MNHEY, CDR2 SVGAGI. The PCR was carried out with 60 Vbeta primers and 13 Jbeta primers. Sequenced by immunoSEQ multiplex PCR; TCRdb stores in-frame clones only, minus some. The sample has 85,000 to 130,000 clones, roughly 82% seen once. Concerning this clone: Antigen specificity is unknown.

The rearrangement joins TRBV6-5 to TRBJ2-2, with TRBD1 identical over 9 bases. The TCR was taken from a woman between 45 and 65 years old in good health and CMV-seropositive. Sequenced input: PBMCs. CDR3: CASNTGGETGELFF. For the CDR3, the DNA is TGTGCCAGCAATACAGGGGGCGAAACCGGGGAGCTGTTTTTT.